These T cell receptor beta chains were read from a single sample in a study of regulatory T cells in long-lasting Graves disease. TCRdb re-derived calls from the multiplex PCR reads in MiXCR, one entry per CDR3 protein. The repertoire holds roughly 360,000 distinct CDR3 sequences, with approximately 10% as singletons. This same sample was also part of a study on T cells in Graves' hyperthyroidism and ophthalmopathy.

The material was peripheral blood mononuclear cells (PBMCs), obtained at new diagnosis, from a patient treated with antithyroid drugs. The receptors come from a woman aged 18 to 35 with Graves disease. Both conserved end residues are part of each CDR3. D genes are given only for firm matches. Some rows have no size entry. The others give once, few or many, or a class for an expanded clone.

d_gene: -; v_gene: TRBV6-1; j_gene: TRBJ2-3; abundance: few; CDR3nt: TGTGCCAGCAGCCCTGCCAGAGACGGGAGTACGGATACGCAGTATTTT; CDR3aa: CASSPARDGSTDTQYF
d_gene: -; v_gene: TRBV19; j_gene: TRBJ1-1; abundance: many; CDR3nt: TGTGCCAGTAGTATGAGCTTTACGAACACTGAAGCTTTCTTT; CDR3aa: CASSMSFTNTEAFF
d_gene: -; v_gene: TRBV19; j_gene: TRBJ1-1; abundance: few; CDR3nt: TGTGCCAGTAGTCTCGCGTCCGGGACATCTACTGAAGCTTTCTTT; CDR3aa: CASSLASGTSTEAFF
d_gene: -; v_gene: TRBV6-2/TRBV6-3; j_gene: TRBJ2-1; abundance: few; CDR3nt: TGTGCCAGCACCAGGGGGACCGGGGGGTCCAATGAGCAGTTCTTC; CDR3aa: CASTRGTGGSNEQFF
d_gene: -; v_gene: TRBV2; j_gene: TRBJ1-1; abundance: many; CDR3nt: TGTGCCAGCAGTGTACCACAGGGCTCCACTGAAGCTTTCTTT; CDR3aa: CASSVPQGSTEAFF
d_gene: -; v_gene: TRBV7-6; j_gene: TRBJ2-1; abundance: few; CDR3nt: TGTGCCAGCAGCTTAGCGCCCGGACTCAGCTCCTACAATGAGCAGTTCTTC; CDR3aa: CASSLAPGLSSYNEQFF
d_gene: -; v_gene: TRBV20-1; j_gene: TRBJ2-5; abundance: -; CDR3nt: TGCAGTGCTGAGAGGGGGGCTCAAGAGACCCAGTACTTC; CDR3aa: CSAERGAQETQYF
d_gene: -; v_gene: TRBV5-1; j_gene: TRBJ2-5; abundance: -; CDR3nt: TGCGCCAGCAGCCAATATGCTAGTGCCCAAGGGACCCAGTACTTC; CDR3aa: CASSQYASAQGTQYF
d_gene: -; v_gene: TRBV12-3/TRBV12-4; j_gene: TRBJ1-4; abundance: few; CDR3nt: TGTGCCAGCTGGGCAGATAATGAAAAACTGTTTTTT; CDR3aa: CASWADNEKLFF
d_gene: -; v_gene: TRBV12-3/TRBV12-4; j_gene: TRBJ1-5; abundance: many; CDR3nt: TGTGCCAGCAGTGGGTACAGGGATCAGCCCCAGCATTTT; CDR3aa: CASSGYRDQPQHF
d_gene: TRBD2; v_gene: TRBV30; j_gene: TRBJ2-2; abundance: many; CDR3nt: TGTGCCTGGAGTGCGCACCTAGCGGGAGGCCGAGGGAACACCGGGGAGCTGTTTTTT; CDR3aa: CAWSAHLAGGRGNTGELFF
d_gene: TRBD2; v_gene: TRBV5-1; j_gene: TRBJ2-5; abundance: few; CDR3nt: TGCGCCAGCAGCTTGGGGTTGGCTAGCGGGGCCGAAGAGACCCAGTACTTC; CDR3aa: CASSLGLASGAEETQYF
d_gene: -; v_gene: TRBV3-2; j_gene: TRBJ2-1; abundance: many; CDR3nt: TGTGCCAGCAGCCAAACACACTCTAAGAACTGCGGGAGGGCCGGTGATGAGCAGTTCTTC; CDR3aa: CASSQTHSKNCGRAGDEQFF
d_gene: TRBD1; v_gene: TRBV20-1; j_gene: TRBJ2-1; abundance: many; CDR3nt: TGCAGCCTAGGTGGGACAGCAAACAATGAGCAGTTCTTC; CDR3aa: CSLGGTANNEQFF
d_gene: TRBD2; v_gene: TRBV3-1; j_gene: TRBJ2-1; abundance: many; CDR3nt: TGTGCCAGCAGCCAAGGGTCCGGACTAGCTTTCCATGAGCAGTTCTTC; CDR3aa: CASSQGSGLAFHEQFF
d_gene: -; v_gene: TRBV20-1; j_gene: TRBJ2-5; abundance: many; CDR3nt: TGCAGTGCTGCAGGACAGCACCAAGAGACCCAGTACTTC; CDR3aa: CSAAGQHQETQYF
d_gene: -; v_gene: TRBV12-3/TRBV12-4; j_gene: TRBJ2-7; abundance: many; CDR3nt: TGTGCCAGCACTCTCGGAGGCCACGGGGTGTACGAGCAGTACTTC; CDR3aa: CASTLGGHGVYEQYF
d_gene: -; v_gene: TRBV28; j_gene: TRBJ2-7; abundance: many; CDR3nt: TGTGCCAGCAGCACTGCTGGGCCCTACGAGCAGTACTTC; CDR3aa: CASSTAGPYEQYF
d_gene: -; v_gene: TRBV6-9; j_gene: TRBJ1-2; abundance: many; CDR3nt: TGTGCCAGCAGTTACGGGAGGGAGGATGGCTACACCTTC; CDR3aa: CASSYGREDGYTF
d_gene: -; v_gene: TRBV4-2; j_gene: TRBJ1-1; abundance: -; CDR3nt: TGTGCCAGCAGCCAAGCCCAGGGGACACGGAGTGAAGCTTTCTTT; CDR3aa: CASSQAQGTRSEAFF
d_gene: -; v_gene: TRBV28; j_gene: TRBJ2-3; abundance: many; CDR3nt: TGTGCCAGCAGTTTACCGGACTACCCAGATACGCAGTATTTT; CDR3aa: CASSLPDYPDTQYF
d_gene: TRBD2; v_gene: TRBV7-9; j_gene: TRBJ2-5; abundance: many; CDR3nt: TGTGCCAGCAGCTTAGTCGTTTTGGCGGGGGAGTTGGAGACCCAGTACTTC; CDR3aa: CASSLVVLAGELETQYF
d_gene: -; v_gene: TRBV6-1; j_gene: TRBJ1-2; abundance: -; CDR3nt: TGTGCCAGCAGTGGTGGGATTGACTATGGCTACACCTTC; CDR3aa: CASSGGIDYGYTF
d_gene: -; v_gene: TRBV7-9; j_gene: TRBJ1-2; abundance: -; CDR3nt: TGTGCCAGCAGCTTGATGGGGGCGCATGGCTACACCTTC; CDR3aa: CASSLMGAHGYTF
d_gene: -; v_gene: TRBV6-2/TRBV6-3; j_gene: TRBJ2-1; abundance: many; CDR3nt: TGTGCCAGCAGTACTCCGACTCGCCAAAATGAGCAGTTCTTC; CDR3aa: CASSTPTRQNEQFF
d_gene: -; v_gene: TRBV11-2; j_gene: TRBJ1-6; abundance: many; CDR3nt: TGTGCCAGCAGCCCCCTCCCCCCGACAGACAACTATAATTCACCCCTCCACTTT; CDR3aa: CASSPLPPTDNYNSPLHF
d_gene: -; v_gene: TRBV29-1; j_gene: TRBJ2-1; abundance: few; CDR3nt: TGCAGCGTTGAAGGGGGGATCTCCTACAATGAGCAGTTCTTC; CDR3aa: CSVEGGISYNEQFF
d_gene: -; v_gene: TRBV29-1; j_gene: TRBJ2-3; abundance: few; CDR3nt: TGCAGCGTTTTAGCAGGAACAGATACGCAGTATTTT; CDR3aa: CSVLAGTDTQYF
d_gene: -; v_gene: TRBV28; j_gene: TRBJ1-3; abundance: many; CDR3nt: TGTGCCAGCAGTTTATACTCTGGAAACACCATATATTTT; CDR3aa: CASSLYSGNTIYF
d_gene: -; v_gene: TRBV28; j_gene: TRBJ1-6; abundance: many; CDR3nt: TGTGCCAGCACCCCGAGGGCAAGCAGTTCACCCCTCCACTTT; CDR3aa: CASTPRASSSPLHF
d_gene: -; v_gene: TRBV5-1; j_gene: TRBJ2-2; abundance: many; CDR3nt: TGTGCCAGCAGCTTGCCAAACACCGGGGAGCTGTTTTTT; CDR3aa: CASSLPNTGELFF
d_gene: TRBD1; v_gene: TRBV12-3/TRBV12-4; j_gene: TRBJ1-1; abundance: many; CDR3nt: TGTGCCAGCAGAGACAGGGATCGGAACACTGAAGCTTTCTTT; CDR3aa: CASRDRDRNTEAFF
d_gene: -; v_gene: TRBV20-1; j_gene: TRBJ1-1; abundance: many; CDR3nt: TGCAGTGCTAGAGCGCCCACCCTGGGGACTGAAGCTTTCTTT; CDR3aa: CSARAPTLGTEAFF
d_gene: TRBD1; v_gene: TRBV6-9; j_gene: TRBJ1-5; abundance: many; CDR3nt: TGTGCCAGCAGTTCGAAGGGACAGGGTCGTAATCAGCCCCAGCATTTT; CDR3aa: CASSSKGQGRNQPQHF
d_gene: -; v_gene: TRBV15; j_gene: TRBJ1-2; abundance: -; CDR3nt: TGTGCCACCGGAAGATTTAGTTCTGTCGGAGGCTACACCTTC; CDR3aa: CATGRFSSVGGYTF
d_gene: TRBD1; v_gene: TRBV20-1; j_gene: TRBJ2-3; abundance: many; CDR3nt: TGCAGTGCTAGAGAGACAGGGTACACAGATACGCAGTATTTT; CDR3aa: CSARETGYTDTQYF
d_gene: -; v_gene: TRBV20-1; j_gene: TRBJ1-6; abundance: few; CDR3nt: TGCAGTGCTAGCGAAGAGACGGGGAATTCACCCCTCCACTTT; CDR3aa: CSASEETGNSPLHF
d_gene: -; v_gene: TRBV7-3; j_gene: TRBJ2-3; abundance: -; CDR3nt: TGTGCCAGCAGCCAGGGGTGGGGGGTCACAGATACGCAGTATTTT; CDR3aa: CASSQGWGVTDTQYF
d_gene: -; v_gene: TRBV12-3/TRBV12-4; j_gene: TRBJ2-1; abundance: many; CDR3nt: TGTGCCAGCAGTGGCAATGGGAATGAGCAGTTCTTC; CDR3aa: CASSGNGNEQFF
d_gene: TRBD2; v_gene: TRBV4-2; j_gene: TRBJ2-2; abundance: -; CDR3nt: TGTGCCAGCAGCCAAGATCTCGGCGGGGGGGCCGGGGAGCTGTTTTTT; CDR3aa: CASSQDLGGGAGELFF
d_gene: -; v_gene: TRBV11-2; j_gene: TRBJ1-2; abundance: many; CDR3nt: TGTGCCAGCAGCCAGGGACCAAGACAATTGGATGGCTACACCTTC; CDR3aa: CASSQGPRQLDGYTF
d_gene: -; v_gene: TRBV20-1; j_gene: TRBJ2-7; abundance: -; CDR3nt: TGCAGTGCTAGAGGGACATGGGCCCCTGGTACCTCGAGCTCCTACGAGCAGTACTTC; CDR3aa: CSARGTWAPGTSSSYEQYF
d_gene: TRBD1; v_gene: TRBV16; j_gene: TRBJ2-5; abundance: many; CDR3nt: TGTGCCAGCACGGACAGGGGGCGAAGGGGAAGGAGAGAGACCCAGTACTTC; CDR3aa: CASTDRGRRGRRETQYF
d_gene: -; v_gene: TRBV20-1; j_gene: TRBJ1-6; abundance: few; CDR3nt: TGCAGTGCCCCGTGGCAGTTTAATTCACCCCTCCACTTT; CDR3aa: CSAPWQFNSPLHF